This TCR beta chain was retrieved from a study of blood T cells in healthy people across ages. General study points: With naive T cell percentage, TCR beta diversity showed a strong correlation.

With a J-beta primer mix and a sample-barcoded 5' primer, a second PCR ran 7 to 11 cycles. TCRdb recomputed calls from the 5' RACE reads with MiXCR, one row per CDR3 protein. This sample has some 800,000 distinct CDR3 sequences; 25% occur once, and the top ten carry under 4.5%. This clonotype was counted a few times. Its antigen remains unknown. The sample was also linked to a second study, of T cells of mothers and their children.

Sequencing input: blood. This TCR came from a boy between 10 and 17 years old in good health.

The CDR3 spells CASSRGGVYTDTQYF. The DNA for the CDR3 is TGTGCCAGCAGCCGCGGGGGTGTTTACACAGATACGCAGTATTTT. V gene TRBV12-3 or TRBV12-4 combines with J gene TRBJ2-3; TRBD2 aligns across 7 bases. This CDR3 has 15 residues. V lost 6 bases and J lost 2; bases outside the gene matches: 8.